Listed here are 22 T cell receptor beta chains from one sample, sequenced in a study of T cell responses to AZD1222 COVID-19 vaccine (dated by TCRdb to the early 2020s). Preparation of the library involved the immunoSEQ multiplex PCR assay. In TCRdb, the immuneACCESS table is reduced to in-frame sequences with V and J assigned. These tables do not hold every clone; where another copy was compared, an unresolved V gene accounts for under half, and the others remain unexplained. This sample is represented by more than 75,000 clones; approximately 90% of them were singletons. The ten most abundant clones make up about 5.4% of the sample. Per the publication, the time point label means: about 28 days (+/-7) after the second vaccine dose. The specimen was peripheral blood, collected 28 days after the second AZD1222 dose. The origin of the receptors is an adult who received the AZD1222 COVID-19 vaccine.

Concerning this clone: Without the conserved terminal phenylalanine or tryptophan, this CDR3 likely stems from a read error. The DNA is left out, because the CDR3 cannot be placed on it with certainty; the CDR3 is given as TCRdb lists it. V usage is TRBV3-1 (or the pseudogene TRBV3-2) and J usage is TRBJ1-2; the tabulated D call, TRBD1, remains unverified against the DNA. CDR1 is LGHDT, CDR2 YNNKEL, per germline (reference sequence). The CDR3 spans 10 amino acids, including both terminal residues. The CDR3 sequence is CASSHLTGGG.

The V call is TRBV19, the J call TRBJ2-1; weak D call: TRBD2 (5 bases). The CDR3 extends over 16 amino acids. Trimming shortened V by 5 bases and J by 0 bases, and 14 bases separated the two germline ends. Germline CDR1 and CDR2: LNHDA and SQIVND (reference sequence). As DNA, the CDR3 is TGTGCCAGTAGTCCTGGTTCGGGGAGCTCCTACAATGAGCAGTTCTTC. Translated: CASSPGSGSSYNEQFF.

The V gene is TRBV19, the J gene TRBJ1-4; D gene uncertain. Germline V gene sequence: CDR1 LNHDA, CDR2 SQIVND (reference sequence). This CDR3 is built from 14 residues. V dropped 3 bases and J dropped 4 bases, with 9 bases sitting between them. This chain's CDR3 is CASSISTDNEKLFF. CDR3 nucleotide sequence: TGTGCCAGTAGTATCTCCACAGATAATGAAAAACTGTTTTTT.

The rearrangement joins TRBV6-2 or TRBV6-3 to TRBJ1-1, with a tentative D call TRBD1 (5 bases). The germline V gene encodes CDR1 MNHEY and CDR2 SVGEGT. Trimming took off 0 bases at V and 0 bases at J, with 8 bases between the two ends. The CDR3 spans 15 residues. CDR3 protein: CASSYSGRVNTEAFF. The CDR3 DNA sequence: TGTGCCAGCAGTTACTCGGGCAGGGTGAACACTGAAGCTTTCTTT.

This clone was seen once. The chain carries TRBV6-2 or TRBV6-3 and TRBJ1-2; D is uncertain. Germline V lookup: CDR1 MNHEY, CDR2 SVGEGT. The CDR3 runs to 15 residues. The V and J ends lost 5 bases and 4 bases respectively, with 17 bases between them. CDR3 in amino acids: CASSNPPTGFYGYTF. The CDR3 nucleotides are TGTGCCAGCAGTAATCCTCCGACGGGCTTCTATGGCTACACCTTC.

This chain connects TRBV20-1 to TRBJ1-2, with D unclear. This CDR3 contains 10 residues. The V end was cut by 0 bases, the J end by 8 bases, with 4 bases between. The germline V gene encodes CDR1 DFQATT and CDR2 SNEGSKA (reference sequence). CDR3 nucleotide sequence: TGCAGTGCTAGAGATTCGGGCTACACCTTC. Translation gives CSARDSGYTF.

The rearrangement links TRBV5-1 to TRBJ2-5, with D maybe TRBD1 (9 bases). The V end lost 4 bases, the J end lost 1 base, and 20 bases lay between the germline ends. Germline V lookup: CDR1 SGHRS, CDR2 YFSETQ. The CDR3 covers 17 residues. The DNA for the CDR3 is TGCGCCAGCAGCCGGACAGGGGACCTAGCGGGCCAAGAGACCCAGTACTTC. Its translation is CASSRTGDLAGQETQYF.

V usage is TRBV9 and J usage is TRBJ1-3, with unresolved D. Looked up from germline, CDR1 is SGDLS and CDR2 is YYNGEE. V was pared by 0 bases and J by 0 bases, with 7 bases between. This CDR3 has 15 amino acids. CDR3 coding DNA: TGTGCCAGCAGCGTAGAACAGTCCTCTGGAAACACCATATATTTT. Protein sequence: CASSVEQSSGNTIYF.

The chain carries TRBV11-3 and TRBJ2-3; D remains unclear. Trimming took 3 bases from V and 1 from J, leaving 5 bases between them. Germline CDR1 reads SGHNT; CDR2 reads YENEEA. The CDR3 extends over 13 amino acids. The CDR3 sequence: CASSFRGTDTQYF. DNA for the CDR3: TGTGCCAGCAGCTTCCGGGGCACAGATACGCAGTATTTT.

V usage is TRBV28 and J usage is TRBJ2-5; D may correspond to TRBD1 or TRBD2 (5 bases each). V shed 3 bases and J shed 5 bases, with 19 bases lying between them. This CDR3 is built from 16 residues. Germline CDR1 and CDR2: MDHEN and SYDVKM. The CDR3 nucleotides read TGTGCCAGCAGTTTCCCTGCCGGGGCTACGGGGGAGACCCAGTACTTC. This encodes CASSFPAGATGETQYF. The full variable domain, with the rest looked up from reference TRBV28 and TRBJ2-5, is DVKVTQSSRYLVKRTGEKVFLECVQDMDHENMFWYRQDPGLGLRLIYFSYDVKMKEKGDIPEGYSVSREKKERFSLILESASTNQTSMYLCASSFPAGATGETQYFGPGTRLLVL.

This clone turned up a few times. CDR3 loop: CASSSREGAGGNTIYF. CDR3 sequence (DNA): TGTGCCAGCAGCTCCCGGGAGGGGGCTGGAGGAAACACCATATATTTT. V and J are TRBV13 and TRBJ1-3; 7 bases are a match to TRBD1. V gave up 4 bases and J gave up 4 bases; unmatched junction bases: 10. This CDR3 comprises 16 residues. The germline gives CDR1 PRHDT, CDR2 FYEKMQ (reference sequence).

The rearrangement joins TRBV6-2 or TRBV6-3 to TRBJ2-7, with TRBD1 matching over 11 bases. The ends lost 5 bases at V and 6 bases at J; junction bases unmatched: 12. The CDR3 extends over 16 amino acids. Looked up from germline, CDR1 is MNHEY and CDR2 is SVGEGT. This CDR3 reads CASSDEVGQGASEQYF. The CDR3 region has the DNA TGTGCCAGCAGTGACGAGGTCGGACAGGGGGCGAGCGAGCAGTACTTC.

V and J are TRBV6-5 and TRBJ2-7, with TRBD1 as a possible D gene (5 bases). The CDR3 totals 14 residues. V was trimmed by 2 bases and J by 3 bases, leaving 11 bases between them. The germline V gene has CDR1 MNHEY and CDR2 SVGAGI. CDR3 loop: CASSYGHGIYEQYF. CDR3 nucleotides: TGTGCCAGCAGTTACGGACATGGGATCTACGAGCAGTACTTC.

The chain carries TRBV28 and TRBJ1-5; no clear D gene. The length of the CDR3 is 14 residues. Germline loops: CDR1 MDHEN, CDR2 SYDVKM. The germline V and J ends were trimmed by 5 bases and 6 bases, with 14 bases remaining between them. CDR3 coding DNA: TGTGCCAGCAGTCCAGGAGGGTTCACTCAGCCCCAGCATTTT. Translated: CASSPGGFTQPQHF.

The rearrangement links TRBV10-1 to TRBJ1-3; D is undetermined. This CDR3 has 15 amino acids. Germline V gives CDR1 WNHNN, CDR2 SYGVQD (reference sequence). Trimming took off 2 bases at V and 4 bases at J, with 12 bases between the two ends. CDR3 DNA: TGCGCCAGCAGTGAGAAAGGGTCTGCCGGAAACACCATATATTTT. Translating it yields CASSEKGSAGNTIYF.

The V and J genes are TRBV11-2 and TRBJ2-2, with a tentative D call TRBD2 (5 bases). This CDR3 has 13 residues. V gave up 5 bases and J gave up 8 bases, with 12 bases separating them. CDR1 is SGHAT, CDR2 FQNNGV, per germline. The CDR3 is CASSPVGGGELFF. The CDR3 DNA follows: TGTGCCAGCAGCCCGGTCGGCGGGGGGGAGCTGTTTTTT. The whole variable domain, filled in from reference TRBV11-2 and TRBJ2-2, reads EAGVAQSPRYKIIEKRQSVAFWCNPISGHATLYWYQQILGQGPKLLIQFQNNGVVDDSQLPKDRFSAERLKGVDSTLKIQPAKLEDSAVYLCASSPVGGGELFFGEGSRLTVL.

V and J are TRBV27 and TRBJ2-6; unclear D gene. Trimming removed 6 bases at V and 1 base at J, with 10 bases between. The CDR3 spans 15 residues. CDR1 is MNHEY and CDR2 is SMNVEV in the germline V gene (reference sequence). CDR3 loop: CASRSPLSGANVLTF. In DNA form, the CDR3 reads TGTGCCAGCAGGTCACCGCTTTCTGGGGCCAACGTCCTGACTTTC.

The V and J genes are TRBV10-3 and TRBJ2-2; 9 bases fit TRBD1. J lost 3 bases, V lost 6 bases, and 2 bases had no gene match. Germline CDR1 and CDR2: ENHRY and SYGVKD. The CDR3 totals 14 residues. The CDR3 DNA is TGTGCCATCAGCCGGGACAGGGACACCGGGGAGCTGTTTTTT. Translating gives CAISRDRDTGELFF.

The chain uses TRBV18 and TRBJ2-2, with D possibly TRBD1 on 6 matching bases. The germline V gene has CDR1 KGHSH and CDR2 LQKENI. The CDR3 spans 15 residues. Trimming removed 6 bases at V and 1 base at J, with 12 bases between. CDR3: CASSATGGNTGELFF. The DNA for the CDR3 is TGTGCCAGCTCCGCGACAGGAGGGAACACCGGGGAGCTGTTTTTT.

The chain uses TRBV6-1 and TRBJ1-5; the D gene is possibly TRBD1 (5 bases). The CDR3 covers 16 residues. From germline, CDR1 is MNHNS and CDR2 SASEGT. V lost 2 bases and J 8 bases, leaving 19 bases between the germline ends. This CDR3 is CASSESLFRGWEPQHF. CDR3 DNA sequence: TGTGCCAGCAGTGAAAGTCTCTTTAGGGGTTGGGAGCCCCAGCATTTT.

The V and J genes are TRBV28 and TRBJ1-2; possible D gene TRBD1, 5 bases. Germline values: CDR1 MDHEN, CDR2 SYDVKM. CDR3 length equals 13 residues. V gave up 5 bases and J gave up 2 bases, with 9 bases separating them. The CDR3 region is CASSAGGNYGYTF. The DNA of the CDR3 is TGTGCCAGCAGTGCCGGGGGAAACTATGGCTACACCTTC.

The chain carries TRBV30 and TRBJ1-1, with D possibly TRBD1 on 6 matching bases. CDR1 GTSNPN and CDR2 SVGIG come from the germline V gene (reference sequence). V lost 6 bases and J lost 4, with 15 bases in between. The CDR3 is 13 residues long. CDR3 nucleotides: TGTGCCTGCCCCCGAGGGGGACGCACTGAAGCTTTCTTT. Translating it yields CACPRGGRTEAFF.